These T cell receptor beta chains were read from a single sample in a study of shared clonotypes between healthy human individuals. TCRdb's copy holds only in-frame clones and misses some; the assay was immunoSEQ multiplex PCR. This repertoire shows roughly 2.1 million clones, approximately 94% found once; its top ten account for over 1.5%. Sequenced input: naive CD8+ T cells from PBMCs. Source of these receptors: a man aged 18 to 29 in good health. Some clones in this sample may be carry-over from other donors' samples. Each CDR3 is given with its conserved first and last residue. The D gene is left open where the match is weak. Clone size is not always given. Where it is, it says once, few, many or a class for expanded clones.

DNA,CDR3,size,V,J,D
TGTGCCAGCTCACCGACAGGGGGCAGGTATACAGAGACCCAGTACTTC,CASSPTGGRYTETQYF,NA,TRBV18,TRBJ2-5,TRBD1
TGCAGCGTTTACCCACAGGGGGGCTACGAGCAGTACTTC,CSVYPQGGYEQYF,NA,TRBV29-1,TRBJ2-7,TRBD1
TGTGCCAGCAGTTACGCGACAGGGCCCCAAGAGACCCAGTACTTC,CASSYATGPQETQYF,NA,TRBV28,TRBJ2-5,TRBD1
TGTGCCAGCAACACGACAGGGAGAGCCTACGAGCAGTACTTC,CASNTTGRAYEQYF,NA,TRBV7-3,TRBJ2-7,TRBD1
TGTGCCAGCAGCCACGGACAAGGCGGGTACTACGAGCAGTACTTC,CASSHGQGGYYEQYF,NA,TRBV7-9,TRBJ2-7,NA
TGTGCCAGCAGGTCAGGGGGGTACGAGCAGTACTTC,CASRSGGYEQYF,NA,TRBV7-9,TRBJ2-7,NA
TGTGCCAGCAGCTCAAGGCCGGGACTAGCGGGAGGTGAGGAGCAGTTCTTC,CASSSRPGLAGGEEQFF,NA,TRBV11-2,TRBJ2-1,TRBD2
TGTGCCAGCAGTTTGTCCCATGAGCAGTTCTTC,CASSLSHEQFF,NA,TRBV6-5,TRBJ2-1,NA
TGTGCCAGCAGCCCTACTAGCGGGAGGAGAACCGGGGAGCTGTTTTTT,CASSPTSGRRTGELFF,NA,TRBV11-3,TRBJ2-2,TRBD2
TGTGCCAGCAGCCTTTCGTCCGGGACAGCCTACGAGCAGTACTTC,CASSLSSGTAYEQYF,NA,TRBV13,TRBJ2-7,TRBD1
TGTGCCAGCAGCGTCAATCCTCGGACAGGGGGGGATTACACCTTC,CASSVNPRTGGDYTF,NA,TRBV9,TRBJ1-2,TRBD1
TGTGCCAGCAGCTTGGTATCATCTTGGGATGAAAAACTGTTTTTT,CASSLVSSWDEKLFF,NA,TRBV5-5,TRBJ1-4,NA
TGTGCCAGCAGTCCCGGTGGGACGGTCCGAGAGCAGTTCTTC,CASSPGGTVREQFF,NA,TRBV28,TRBJ2-1,NA
TGTGCCAGCAGCGTAGTAGGGGGCTCTGCCGAGACCCAGTACTTC,CASSVVGGSAETQYF,once,TRBV9,TRBJ2-5,TRBD1
TGCGCCAGCAGCTTTACAGGGGTTGGCTACGAGCAGTACTTC,CASSFTGVGYEQYF,NA,TRBV5-1,TRBJ2-7,TRBD1
TGCGCCAGCAGCCAGGGAGGGCCCTTTAATGAGCAGTTCTTC,CASSQGGPFNEQFF,NA,TRBV5-1,TRBJ2-1,TRBD2
TGTGCCAGCAGCGATGGACAGGGGCAAGGGGAGACCCAGTACTTC,CASSDGQGQGETQYF,once,TRBV7-9,TRBJ2-5,TRBD1
TGCGCCAGCAGCTTGGAGGGCAGGGGAGGGGAGACCCAGTACTTC,CASSLEGRGGETQYF,NA,TRBV5-1,TRBJ2-5,NA
TGTGCCGAAGACAGGGGTGCTTTCTTT,CAEDRGAFF,NA,TRBV2,TRBJ1-1,TRBD1
TGTGCCAGCAGCTTTCCCCAACTGAGGGAATACGAGCAGTACTTC,CASSFPQLREYEQYF,NA,TRBV11-2,TRBJ2-7,NA
TGTGCCAGCAGCAACGGGGCTACTTGGATGAACACTGAAGCTTTCTTT,CASSNGATWMNTEAFF,NA,TRBV7-6,TRBJ1-1,NA
TGTGCCAGCAGTTCGGCTTCACGGTTACAGGGGGCTCTTTACAATGAGCAGTTCTTC,CASSSASRLQGALYNEQFF,NA,TRBV28,TRBJ2-1,TRBD1
TGTGCCAGCAGCCCGTGGGGCGGTAAGACCTACGAGCAGTACTTC,CASSPWGGKTYEQYF,NA,TRBV5-8,TRBJ2-7,NA
TGTGCCAGCAGTGAAGCGATTAAGACTAGCCCCGGGGAGCTGTTTTTT,CASSEAIKTSPGELFF,NA,TRBV2,TRBJ2-2,TRBD2
TGTGCCAGCAGCGTAAAGGAAGGGGACAGGGGCTACGAGCAGTACTTC,CASSVKEGDRGYEQYF,NA,TRBV9,TRBJ2-7,TRBD1
TGTGCCAGCAGTTTGTCAGTTAGGAGCGTACTCTACGAGCAGTACTTC,CASSLSVRSVLYEQYF,NA,TRBV28,TRBJ2-7,NA
TGCAGCGTTTTTGAGCGGGAGAGGAACACCGGGGAGCTGTTTTTT,CSVFERERNTGELFF,NA,TRBV29-1,TRBJ2-2,TRBD2
TGCGCCAGCAGTGAAAATATCCAAGAGACCCAGTACTTC,CASSENIQETQYF,NA,TRBV10-2,TRBJ2-5,NA
TGTGCCAGCAGACTAGCGGTTACAGATACGCAGTATTTT,CASRLAVTDTQYF,NA,TRBV27,TRBJ2-3,TRBD2
TGTGCCAGCAGCTTCGGGACAGGCTCCTACGAGCAGTACTTC,CASSFGTGSYEQYF,NA,TRBV11-2,TRBJ2-7,TRBD1
TGTGCCAGCAGCGACAGGGGCACCTACGAGCAGTACTTC,CASSDRGTYEQYF,NA,TRBV27,TRBJ2-7,TRBD1
TGTGCCAGCAGTGTCCCGGGACTAGCGGGAGGAAACACCGGGGAGCTGTTTTTT,CASSVPGLAGGNTGELFF,NA,TRBV2,TRBJ2-2,TRBD2
TGCGCCAGCAGCCACCCTCCCCAGGGGCTCAATGAGCAGTTCTTC,CASSHPPQGLNEQFF,NA,TRBV4-1,TRBJ2-1,NA
TGTGCCAGCAGGGACACATTCGGCTCCGAGCAGTACTTC,CASRDTFGSEQYF,once,TRBV6-5,TRBJ2-7,NA
TGTGCCAGCAGCCGACAGGGTACGGAGCCCCCCTACGAGCAGTACTTC,CASSRQGTEPPYEQYF,NA,TRBV7-9,TRBJ2-7,TRBD1
TGTGCCAGCAGTTTCCCTAGCGCAATACTTTTCACCGGGGAGCTGTTTTTT,CASSFPSAILFTGELFF,few,TRBV28,TRBJ2-2,NA
TGTGCCAGCGGGGAGACAGTGAACACTGAAGCTTTCTTT,CASGETVNTEAFF,NA,TRBV9,TRBJ1-1,NA
TGTGCCAGCAGGGCCGGGGGGTCCACAGATACGCAGTATTTT,CASRAGGSTDTQYF,once,TRBV27,TRBJ2-3,TRBD2
TGTGCCAGCAGGGAACTAGCGGGAGGGCCTAGCACAGATACGCAGTATTTT,CASRELAGGPSTDTQYF,NA,TRBV28,TRBJ2-3,TRBD2
TGCAGCGTTGAGTCAGCCCCCGCCGTCAATGAGCAGTTCTTC,CSVESAPAVNEQFF,NA,TRBV29-1,TRBJ2-1,NA
TGTGCCAGCAGCTTATTCTCGGGAGCCCAAATCTACGAGCAGTACTTC,CASSLFSGAQIYEQYF,NA,TRBV7-9,TRBJ2-7,NA